This T cell receptor beta chain was sequenced during a study of T cell repertoires in cytomegalovirus infection. Study-wide context: CMV infection and matching HLA type were both indicated by public TCR beta signatures.

TCRdb itself ran the reads through MiXCR, one entry per CDR3 protein. The sample carries about 740,000 distinct CDR3 sequences, roughly 35% recorded once. This receptor was identified in a human donor in good health (CMV status not recorded). Some clones in this sample may be carry-over from other donors' samples. Sequencing was carried out using PBMCs.

The chain's CDR3 is CAIRSGIGTYEQYF. CDR3 nucleotides: TGTGCCATCAGATCAGGGATAGGAACCTACGAGCAGTACTTC. The V call is TRBV10-3, the J call TRBJ2-7, with TRBD1 as a possible D gene (5 bases). The V gene lost 6 bases and the J gene lost 2 bases, with 14 bases spanning the gap. This CDR3 is 14 amino acids long. Germline assignment: CDR1 ENHRY and CDR2 SYGVKD.